The 27 T cell receptor beta chains given below trace back to one sample, sequenced in a study of blood T cell repertoires in COVID-19. Produced via immunoSEQ multiplex PCR; TCRdb's table is partial and in-frame only. The profile shows nearly 250,000 clones, approximately 85% of them singletons. Sequenced material: peripheral blood. The receptor set was obtained from an elderly woman with COVID-19, enrolled during active disease.

This clone was seen only once. The chain recombines TRBV11-3 with TRBJ2-2; maybe TRBD2 (5 bases). V lost 5 bases to trimming and J lost 8 bases, with 15 bases between them. The germline CDR1 and CDR2 sequences are SGHNT and YENEEA. This CDR3 is 14 amino acids long. The CDR3 spells CASSLLAGEGELFF. As DNA, the CDR3 is TGTGCCAGCAGCCTACTCGCCGGGGAGGGGGAGCTGTTTTTT.

This chain uses TRBV10-3 with TRBJ2-1, with 14 nucleotides matching TRBD2. The germline V gene encodes CDR1 ENHRY and CDR2 SYGVKD. V was clipped by 3 bases and J by 10 bases; unmatched bases: 20. This CDR3 comprises 20 residues. CDR3 residues: CAISEGGTSGGSVYGREQFF. DNA of the CDR3: TGTGCCATCAGTGAAGGAGGGACTAGCGGGGGCTCGGTATATGGGAGGGAGCAGTTCTTC.

The chain links TRBV7-2 to TRBJ2-7, with TRBD2 matching 9 bases. The V gene end was trimmed by 2 bases and the J gene end by 4 bases; junction bases not matched to a gene: 6. The CDR3 has 15 amino acids. From germline, CDR1 is SGHTA and CDR2 FQGNSA. The CDR3 loop reads CASSLSGGGVYEQYF. In nucleotides, the CDR3 is TGTGCCAGCAGCTTATCTGGCGGGGGGGTATACGAGCAGTACTTC. Full variable domain (remainder filled in from reference TRBV7-2 and TRBJ2-7): GAGVSQSPSNKVTEKGKDVELRCDPISGHTALYWYRQSLGQGLEFLIYFQGNSAPDKSGLPSDRFSAERTGGSVSTLTIQRTQQEDSAVYLCASSLSGGGVYEQYFGPGTRLTVT.

CDR3 coding DNA: TGTGCCAGCAGCCACCAAAGCGGGGGGGACTCCTACGAGCAGTACTTC. It is translated as CASSHQSGGDSYEQYF. This chain uses TRBV4-2 with TRBJ2-7, with 10 bases aligning to TRBD2. From germline, CDR1 is LGHNA and CDR2 YNFKEQ. V was pared by 3 bases and J by 0 bases, with 5 bases of the junction left unmatched. This CDR3 comprises 16 residues.

The rearrangement joins TRBV30 to TRBJ1-3, with D unresolved. V was shortened by 5 bases and J by 6 bases, with 8 bases between the two germline ends. This CDR3 is built from 11 residues. Germline V gene lookup returns CDR1 GTSNPN and CDR2 SVGIG (reference sequence). The CDR3 DNA reads TGTGCCTGGGCTCGGGAAAACACCATATATTTT. Protein product: CAWARENTIYF.

The V and J genes are TRBV6-5 and TRBJ1-1; D not certain. Trimming shortened V by 0 bases and J by 3 bases, and 8 bases separated the two germline ends. Germline loops: CDR1 MNHEY, CDR2 SVGAGI. The length of the CDR3 is 14 residues. For the CDR3, the DNA is TGTGCCAGCAGTTACTCGGGGAGGGACACTGAAGCTTTCTTT. This encodes CASSYSGRDTEAFF.

The chain has TRBV28 and TRBJ1-2, with D possibly matching TRBD1 (5 bases). Germline V gene lookup returns CDR1 MDHEN and CDR2 SYDVKM. This CDR3 spans 14 amino acids. Trimming took 2 bases from V and 0 from J, leaving 7 bases between them. The CDR3 DNA sequence: TGTGCCAGCAGTTTAGGGGGGTCTAACTATGGCTACACCTTC. Its protein is CASSLGGSNYGYTF.

This clone was detected a few times. As DNA, the CDR3 is TGCGCCAGCAGCGGCGGGGGGGCGAACACCGGGGAGCTGTTTTTT. Encoded protein: CASSGGGANTGELFF. The V gene is TRBV5-1, the J gene TRBJ2-2, with 9 bases that match TRBD2. This CDR3 comprises 15 residues. Germline V CDR1 and CDR2: SGHRS, YFSETQ. J lost 0 bases, V lost 4 bases, and 1 base had no gene match.

The chain has TRBV5-4 and TRBJ2-1, with D unclear. The CDR3 has 13 residues. The germline gives CDR1 SGHNT, CDR2 YYREEE (reference sequence). V lost 1 base to trimming and J lost 7 bases, with 9 bases between them. The CDR3 spells CASSLIGENEQFF. The CDR3 nucleotides read TGTGCCAGCAGCTTGATCGGAGAGAATGAGCAGTTCTTC.

Turning to this clone: Other nucleotide sequences in the sample specify the same CDR3. The chain employs TRBV7-2 and TRBJ2-5; 13 positions match TRBD2. The CDR3 is 16 residues long. The V segment lost 1 base and the J segment 1 base; nucleotides outside the gene matches: 0. Germline assignment: CDR1 SGHTA and CDR2 FQGNSA. DNA for the CDR3: TGTGCCAGCAGCTTAGGACTAGCGGGGGGCCAAGAGACCCAGTACTTC. Translation gives CASSLGLAGGQETQYF.

The rearrangement uses TRBV7-2 and TRBJ2-5, with 11 nucleotides matching TRBD2. The V and J ends lost 5 bases and 4 bases, in that order; junction bases with no gene match: 9. The CDR3 consists of 16 residues. Germline V lookup: CDR1 SGHTA, CDR2 FQGNSA. For the CDR3, the DNA is TGTGCCAGCAGCCAGGGACTAGCGGTTGTCTTAGAGACCCAGTACTTC. Encoded protein: CASSQGLAVVLETQYF.

The chain carries TRBV5-1 and TRBJ2-5; D is perhaps TRBD1 (7 bases). This CDR3 is built from 15 residues. V was shortened by 2 bases and J by 5 bases, with 16 bases between the two germline ends. Germline CDR1 is SGHRS and CDR2 is YFSETQ. CDR3 sequence reads: CASSFEQGTRETQYF. The CDR3 bases are TGCGCCAGCAGCTTTGAACAGGGGACTCGGGAGACCCAGTACTTC. The whole variable domain, remainder taken from reference TRBV5-1 and TRBJ2-5, is KAGVTQTPRYLIKTRGQQVTLSCSPISGHRSVSWYQQTPGQGLQFLFEYFSETQRNKGNFPGRFSGRQFSNSRSEMNVSTLELGDSALYLCASSFEQGTRETQYFGPGTRLLVL.

This clone was observed once. The chain joins TRBV28 to TRBJ2-1, with D possibly being TRBD1 (5 bases). The CDR3 spans 13 residues. V was trimmed by 2 bases and J by 5 bases, leaving 7 bases between them. The germline V gene has CDR1 MDHEN and CDR2 SYDVKM. The CDR3 DNA is TGTGCCAGCAGTTTACAGGGCAACAATGAGCAGTTCTTC. Encoded protein: CASSLQGNNEQFF.

This clone has only one observation. This chain links TRBV18 with TRBJ1-3; 8 bases line up with TRBD1. The V and J ends lost 4 bases and 1 base, in that order; junction bases with no gene match: 6. Germline CDR1 reads KGHSH; CDR2 reads LQKENI. This CDR3 has 16 residues. CDR3 nucleotides: TGTGCCAGCTCACAAGGACAGGGCGGTTCTGGAAACACCATATATTTT. Its protein is CASSQGQGGSGNTIYF.

The J gene is TRBJ2-1, the V gene TRBV12-3 or TRBV12-4, with a weak D call TRBD1 (5 bases). This CDR3 comprises 12 residues. Trimming removed 4 bases at V and 8 bases at J, with 9 bases between. CDR3 DNA sequence: TGTGCCAGCAGTTGGCAGGGCCATGAGCAGTTCTTC. Its protein is CASSWQGHEQFF.

The rearrangement links TRBV3-1 (or the pseudogene TRBV3-2) to TRBJ2-7, with D tentatively TRBD2 (7 bases). Per the germline V gene, CDR1 is LGHDT and CDR2 is YNNKEL (reference sequence). The CDR3 has 13 amino acids. Trimming left V 4 bases short and J 7 bases short, with 14 bases between. CDR3 in amino acids: CASSRSGGLEQYV. In DNA, the CDR3 is TGTGCCAGCAGCCGCTCGGGGGGCCTTGAGCAGTACGTC.

The rearrangement uses TRBV3-1 (or the pseudogene TRBV3-2) and TRBJ1-1, with 7 bases aligning to TRBD1. Trimming removed 1 base from V and 6 bases from J; junction bases left unmatched: 5. Germline V gives CDR1 LGHDT, CDR2 YNNKEL (reference sequence). The CDR3 length is 14 residues. CDR3 loop: CASSQGQGVPEAFF. CDR3 nucleotide sequence: TGTGCCAGCAGCCAAGGACAGGGAGTACCTGAAGCTTTCTTT.

The chain employs TRBV3-1 (or the pseudogene TRBV3-2) and TRBJ1-2; tentative D call: TRBD1 (5 bases). Germline V lookup: CDR1 LGHDT, CDR2 YNNKEL (reference sequence). The CDR3 spans 15 residues. Trimming took 1 base from V and 2 from J, leaving 11 bases between them. The DNA of the CDR3 is TGTGCCAGCAGCCAAGGAATGGGGGGAAACTATGGCTACACCTTC. Translating gives CASSQGMGGNYGYTF.

This chain connects TRBV13 to TRBJ1-1, with D uncertain. From germline, CDR1 is PRHDT and CDR2 FYEKMQ (reference sequence). The CDR3 is made up of 14 amino acids. Trimming left V 5 bases short and J 6 bases short, with 16 bases between. The CDR3 spells CASSPRSQSPEAFF. The CDR3 DNA reads TGTGCCAGCAGCCCCCGATCGCAAAGCCCTGAAGCTTTCTTT.

This chain uses TRBV5-1 with TRBJ1-6; 9 positions match TRBD1. The CDR3 runs to 16 residues. CDR1 is SGHRS, CDR2 YFSETQ, per germline. The V segment lost 2 bases and the J segment 5 bases; nucleotides outside the gene matches: 5. CDR3 DNA sequence: TGCGCCAGCAGCTTCAAACAGGGGGCGGATAATTCACCCCTCCACTTT. This gives the protein CASSFKQGADNSPLHF.

The rearrangement joins TRBV4-1 to TRBJ2-5; TRBD2 agrees at 8 bases. The trim removed 1 base at V and 1 base at J, leaving 5 bases unmatched. The length of the CDR3 is 16 residues. CDR1 and CDR2 from the germline V gene are MGHRA and YSYEKL. CDR3 loop: CASSQGGLAGQETQYF. As DNA, the CDR3 is TGCGCCAGCAGCCAAGGTGGCCTAGCGGGCCAAGAGACCCAGTACTTC.

The chain employs TRBV6-5 and TRBJ1-2; possible D gene TRBD1, 6 bases. Per germline, CDR1 MNHEY and CDR2 SVGAGI. The CDR3 spans 12 residues. V dropped 4 bases and J dropped 8 bases, with 11 bases sitting between them. Here the CDR3 DNA reads TGTGCCAGCAGTTTCAGGGGTTACGGCTACACCTTC. Its translation is CASSFRGYGYTF.

About this clone itself: Within the sample, other DNA sequences also encode this same CDR3. The chain joins TRBV19 to TRBJ2-1; 12 bases match TRBD1. The CDR3 contains 19 residues. V was clipped by 3 bases and J by 0 bases; unmatched bases: 9. Germline V gene sequence: CDR1 LNHDA, CDR2 SQIVND (reference sequence). This CDR3 reads CASSIRGQGAISSYNEQFF. In DNA, the CDR3 is TGTGCCAGTAGTATTAGGGGACAGGGGGCGATAAGCTCCTACAATGAGCAGTTCTTC.

The CDR3 reads CAISEPGGQGSTQYF. The CDR3 coding sequence is TGTGCCATCAGTGAACCGGGGGGCCAGGGGAGCACGCAGTATTTT. The chain recombines TRBV10-3 with TRBJ2-3, with D tentatively TRBD2 (7 bases). Germline CDR1 ENHRY, CDR2 SYGVKD. This CDR3 comprises 15 residues. The ends were cut back, 3 bases at V and 9 bases at J, with 19 bases in the middle.

The rearrangement joins TRBV24-1 to TRBJ2-1, with 10 bases that match TRBD1. CDR3 length: 14 residues. Germline assignment: CDR1 KGHDR and CDR2 SFDVKD. Trimming cost V 7 bases and J 7 bases; bases outside gene matches: 6. The DNA for the CDR3 is TGTGCCACCAGGGGGACAGGGGTGATGAATGAGCAGTTCTTC. Encoded protein: CATRGTGVMNEQFF.

J is TRBJ2-1 and V is TRBV9; no reliable D call. The V end lost 4 bases, the J end lost 5 bases, and 16 bases lay between the germline ends. This CDR3 contains 15 residues. Germline V gene data show CDR1 as SGDLS and CDR2 as YYNGEE. The CDR3 coding sequence is TGTGCCAGCAGCCCCGTCCTCACGAGCGACAATGAGCAGTTCTTC. It encodes CASSPVLTSDNEQFF.

The chain combines TRBV5-1 with TRBJ1-2; D unclear. Germline V gene sequence: CDR1 SGHRS, CDR2 YFSETQ. This CDR3 spans 15 amino acids. The ends were cut back, 4 bases at V and 8 bases at J, with 21 bases in the middle. The CDR3 reads CASSTRADQTRGYTF. DNA of the CDR3: TGCGCCAGCAGCACCCGAGCGGACCAAACGAGAGGCTACACCTTC.